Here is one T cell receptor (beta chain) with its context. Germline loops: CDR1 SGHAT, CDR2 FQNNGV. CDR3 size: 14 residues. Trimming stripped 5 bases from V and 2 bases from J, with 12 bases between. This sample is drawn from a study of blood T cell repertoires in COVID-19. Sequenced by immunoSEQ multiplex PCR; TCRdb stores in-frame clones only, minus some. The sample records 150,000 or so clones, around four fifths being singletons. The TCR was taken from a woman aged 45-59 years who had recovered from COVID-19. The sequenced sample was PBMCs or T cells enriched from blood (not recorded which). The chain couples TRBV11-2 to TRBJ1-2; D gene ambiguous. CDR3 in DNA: TGTGCCAGCAGCACCGGGATTATAAACTATGGCTACACCTTC. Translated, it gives CASSTGIINYGYTF.